This is a list of T cell receptor beta chains from one sample in a study of OX40 agonist ivuxolimab in advanced cancers. Measured with immunoSEQ multiplex PCR; TCRdb has only the in-frame clones, and not every one. The sample carries 70,000 to 80,000 clones, approximately 91% recorded once. Sequenced material: CD4+ or CD8+ T cells sorted from blood, taken in a trial of the OX40 agonist ivuxolimab. The receptors shown here come from an adult with an advanced solid tumor such as melanoma, head and neck, liver or kidney cancer. CDR3s include the opening cysteine and the closing phenylalanine or tryptophan. Each record gives: CDR3 protein, CDR3 DNA, D gene, J gene, V gene. The D gene is left open where the match is weak.

CDR3aa: CASSRQNPTNEKLFF
CDR3nt: TGTGCCAGCTCACGACAGAACCCAACTAATGAAAAACTGTTTTTT
d_gene: NA
j_gene: TRBJ1-4
v_gene: TRBV18

CDR3aa: CASSQNQGTQYF
CDR3nt: TGTGCCAGCAGTCAAAACCAGGGGACCCAGTACTTC
d_gene: NA
j_gene: TRBJ2-5
v_gene: TRBV27

CDR3aa: CASSARTDGYTF
CDR3nt: TGTGCCAGTAGCGCCAGGACTGATGGCTACACCTTC
d_gene: NA
j_gene: TRBJ1-2
v_gene: TRBV19

CDR3aa: CASSPRKTLQHTGELFF
CDR3nt: TGTGCCAGCAGCCCACGAAAGACCCTTCAGCACACCGGGGAGCTGTTTTTT
d_gene: NA
j_gene: TRBJ2-2
v_gene: TRBV7-7

CDR3aa: CASTPGQGHEQYF
CDR3nt: TGCGCCAGCACCCCGGGACAGGGCCACGAGCAGTACTTC
d_gene: TRBD1
j_gene: TRBJ2-7
v_gene: TRBV5-1

CDR3aa: CASSYAGLATDTQYF
CDR3nt: TGTGCCAGCAGTTACGCTGGGCTAGCGACAGATACGCAGTATTTT
d_gene: NA
j_gene: TRBJ2-3
v_gene: TRBV6-6

CDR3aa: CASSRGQGNEQPQHF
CDR3nt: TGTGCCAGCTCACGGGGACAGGGGAACGAACAGCCCCAGCATTTT
d_gene: TRBD1
j_gene: TRBJ1-5
v_gene: TRBV18

CDR3aa: CASSLAGGGDTEAFF
CDR3nt: TGCGCCAGCAGCTTGGCCGGCGGCGGGGACACTGAAGCTTTCTTT
d_gene: NA
j_gene: TRBJ1-1
v_gene: TRBV5-1

CDR3aa: CASSPTGGRGTEAFF
CDR3nt: TGTGCCAGCAGCCCCACCGGGGGCCGCGGCACTGAAGCTTTCTTT
d_gene: NA
j_gene: TRBJ1-1
v_gene: TRBV5-4

CDR3aa: CASDTQAGANVLTF
CDR3nt: TGTGCCAGCGACACCCAAGCTGGGGCCAACGTCCTGACTTTC
d_gene: NA
j_gene: TRBJ2-6
v_gene: TRBV6-1

CDR3aa: CASSLEGGRNRYEQYF
CDR3nt: TGCGCCAGCAGCTTGGAGGGCGGGAGGAATCGGTACGAGCAGTACTTC
d_gene: TRBD2
j_gene: TRBJ2-7
v_gene: TRBV5-1

CDR3aa: CASSLPTHEQFF
CDR3nt: TGTGCCAGCAGCTTGCCGACCCATGAGCAGTTCTTC
d_gene: NA
j_gene: TRBJ2-1
v_gene: TRBV11-2

CDR3aa: CASSFGAGSTDTQYF
CDR3nt: TGTGCCAGCAGCTTCGGGGCGGGGAGCACAGATACGCAGTATTTT
d_gene: NA
j_gene: TRBJ2-3
v_gene: TRBV5-4

CDR3aa: CASSSNPATLTQYF
CDR3nt: TGTGCCAGCAGCTCCAACCCCGCTACTCTTACGCAGTATTTT
d_gene: NA
j_gene: TRBJ2-3
v_gene: TRBV7-8

CDR3aa: CASSLEAHGNLGNTIYF
CDR3nt: TGTGCCAGCAGCTTAGAGGCACACGGCAATCTTGGAAACACCATATATTTT
d_gene: NA
j_gene: TRBJ1-3
v_gene: TRBV7-6

CDR3aa: CASSDGTSGGDTQYF
CDR3nt: TGTGCCAGCAGTGACGGGACTAGCGGGGGGGATACGCAGTATTTT
d_gene: TRBD2
j_gene: TRBJ2-3
v_gene: TRBV6-1

CDR3aa: CASSLTFTHSNQPQHF
CDR3nt: TGTGCCAGCAGTTTGACATTTACCCATAGCAATCAGCCCCAGCATTTT
d_gene: NA
j_gene: TRBJ1-5
v_gene: TRBV27

CDR3aa: CASSLAGGPTQEQYF
CDR3nt: TGTGCCAGCAGCCTAGCGGGAGGGCCGACTCAGGAGCAGTACTTC
d_gene: TRBD2
j_gene: TRBJ2-7
v_gene: TRBV27

CDR3aa: CASSTGDAYEQYF
CDR3nt: TGTGCCAGTAGCACAGGAGACGCCTACGAGCAGTACTTC
d_gene: NA
j_gene: TRBJ2-7
v_gene: TRBV19

CDR3aa: CASSGDRGGTDTQYF
CDR3nt: TGTGCCAGCAGTGGGGACAGGGGAGGCACAGATACGCAGTATTTT
d_gene: TRBD1
j_gene: TRBJ2-3
v_gene: TRBV2

CDR3aa: CAWSRHQGYEQYF
CDR3nt: TGTGCCTGGTCGAGACACCAAGGCTACGAGCAGTACTTC
d_gene: NA
j_gene: TRBJ2-7
v_gene: TRBV30

CDR3aa: CASSSPTGGTGELFF
CDR3nt: TGCGCCAGCAGCTCCCCGACAGGGGGGACCGGGGAGCTGTTTTTT
d_gene: TRBD1
j_gene: TRBJ2-2
v_gene: TRBV4-1

CDR3aa: CASSQDWTVPYEQYF
CDR3nt: TGTGCCAGCAGCCAGGACTGGACGGTCCCCTACGAGCAGTACTTC
d_gene: NA
j_gene: TRBJ2-7
v_gene: TRBV4-2

CDR3aa: CASSPGEENGYTF
CDR3nt: TGTGCCAGCTCTCCGGGAGAAGAGAATGGCTACACCTTC
d_gene: NA
j_gene: TRBJ1-2
v_gene: TRBV18

CDR3aa: CASSPNPPGVSDTQYF
CDR3nt: TGTGCCAGCTCACCAAATCCTCCGGGAGTTTCAGATACGCAGTATTTT
d_gene: NA
j_gene: TRBJ2-3
v_gene: TRBV18

CDR3aa: CASTSGTDTQYF
CDR3nt: TGTGCCAGCACCTCTGGTACAGATACGCAGTATTTT
d_gene: NA
j_gene: TRBJ2-3
v_gene: TRBV6-5

CDR3aa: CASSLGVAAWTSGSPSYEQYF
CDR3nt: TGTGCCAGCAGCTTAGGTGTGGCGGCTTGGACTAGCGGGAGTCCGTCCTACGAGCAGTACTTC
d_gene: TRBD2
j_gene: TRBJ2-7
v_gene: TRBV7-8

CDR3aa: CASHSETQYF
CDR3nt: TGTGCCAGCCACAGCGAGACCCAGTACTTC
d_gene: NA
j_gene: TRBJ2-5
v_gene: TRBV7-9

CDR3aa: CASSSGQGLHNEQFF
CDR3nt: TGTGCCAGCAGCTCCGGACAGGGGCTTCACAATGAGCAGTTCTTC
d_gene: TRBD1
j_gene: TRBJ2-1
v_gene: TRBV11-3

CDR3aa: CASSWERGLSTGELFF
CDR3nt: TGTGCCAGTAGTTGGGAGAGGGGGCTAAGCACCGGGGAGCTGTTTTTT
d_gene: TRBD1
j_gene: TRBJ2-2
v_gene: TRBV19

CDR3aa: CASSDVRRSEQYF
CDR3nt: TGTGCCAGCAGTGACGTGAGGCGGTCCGAGCAGTACTTC
d_gene: NA
j_gene: TRBJ2-7
v_gene: TRBV2

CDR3aa: CASRRDQSMDGYTF
CDR3nt: TGTGCCAGCAGGAGGGACCAAAGCATGGATGGCTACACCTTC
d_gene: NA
j_gene: TRBJ1-2
v_gene: TRBV2

CDR3aa: CAWSVGLAGDEQYF
CDR3nt: TGTGCCTGGAGTGTAGGACTAGCGGGAGACGAGCAGTACTTC
d_gene: TRBD2
j_gene: TRBJ2-7
v_gene: TRBV30

CDR3aa: CASSEAWGGRVKNEQYF
CDR3nt: TGTGCCAGCAGTGAAGCTTGGGGAGGGAGGGTGAAAAACGAGCAGTACTTC
d_gene: TRBD2
j_gene: TRBJ2-7
v_gene: TRBV6-1

CDR3aa: CASGVAGGETQYF
CDR3nt: TGTGCCAGCGGAGTAGCGGGAGGAGAGACCCAGTACTTC
d_gene: TRBD2
j_gene: TRBJ2-5
v_gene: TRBV9

CDR3aa: CASSPMGGELNTEAFF
CDR3nt: TGTGCCAGCTCACCCATGGGGGGCGAACTAAACACTGAAGCTTTCTTT
d_gene: NA
j_gene: TRBJ1-1
v_gene: TRBV18

CDR3aa: CASSTRGNHYEQYF
CDR3nt: TGTGCCAGCAGCACGAGGGGAAATCACTACGAGCAGTACTTC
d_gene: NA
j_gene: TRBJ2-7
v_gene: TRBV13

CDR3aa: CAIGGTEHRGYTF
CDR3nt: TGTGCCATCGGAGGGACAGAACATCGAGGCTACACCTTC
d_gene: TRBD1
j_gene: TRBJ1-2
v_gene: TRBV10-3

CDR3aa: CASSFSGTSGGGTDTQYF
CDR3nt: TGTGCCAGCAGCTTTTCCGGGACTAGCGGAGGGGGCACAGATACGCAGTATTTT
d_gene: TRBD2
j_gene: TRBJ2-3
v_gene: TRBV5-4